This is a list of T cell receptor beta chains from one sample in a study of blood T cell repertoires in COVID-19. Only in-frame clones appear in the TCRdb table, and some are missing; sequencing was by immunoSEQ multiplex PCR. This sample has about 200,000 clones, with more than 75% found just once. Input material: peripheral blood. Receptors originate from a woman aged 80 or over with acute or convalescent COVID-19. Both conserved end residues are trimmed from each CDR3.

v_gene: TRBV7-2
CDR3aa: ASSLPEPHSREQY

v_gene: TRBV10-1
CDR3aa: ASSENGTVQDGYT

v_gene: TRBV5-1
CDR3aa: ASSLALAGMVEQF

v_gene: TRBV14
CDR3aa: ASSQGGWRTDTQY

v_gene: TRBV25-1
CDR3aa: ASSELGTSGTSGELF

v_gene: TRBV7-2
CDR3aa: ASSLAWATDTQY

v_gene: TRBV12-3/TRBV12-4
CDR3aa: ASRGQVGEKLF

v_gene: TRBV10-3
CDR3aa: AIGGGPSTNEKLF

v_gene: TRBV19
CDR3aa: ASRTQGPDTQY

v_gene: TRBV10-3
CDR3aa: AISESGQGANEQY

v_gene: TRBV6-5
CDR3aa: ASSLSSGIQETQY

v_gene: TRBV24-1
CDR3aa: ATSDYGTGTYEQY

v_gene: TRBV6-6
CDR3aa: ASRPPSGVGSPLH

v_gene: TRBV6-5
CDR3aa: ASSLDSNYGYT

v_gene: TRBV5-1
CDR3aa: ASSFGQGFGNTIY

v_gene: TRBV6-5
CDR3aa: ASSYRGESF

v_gene: TRBV6-2/TRBV6-3
CDR3aa: ASSSEQGRNYGYT

v_gene: TRBV5-1
CDR3aa: ASTTTSGSDEQF

v_gene: TRBV18
CDR3aa: ASSPRDSEAF

v_gene: TRBV2
CDR3aa: ASSERRGTDEQY

v_gene: TRBV18
CDR3aa: ASSPGQGGQPQH

v_gene: TRBV11-2
CDR3aa: ASSLGQGAIGETQY

v_gene: TRBV11-2
CDR3aa: ASSGTSGRFSGANVLT

v_gene: TRBV5-1
CDR3aa: ASSFTTPTGNTIY

v_gene: TRBV5-1
CDR3aa: ASSLTGDDFEKLF

v_gene: TRBV27
CDR3aa: ASSSRSQETQY

v_gene: TRBV7-2
CDR3aa: ASSFFGQGLAGAF

v_gene: TRBV29-1
CDR3aa: SVRPGTDPYEQY

v_gene: TRBV11-2
CDR3aa: ASSLVRRGGVGGTDTQY

v_gene: TRBV5-1
CDR3aa: ASNPAGGETQY

v_gene: TRBV3-1/TRBV3-2
CDR3aa: ASSRPPGLAANEQF

v_gene: TRBV7-2
CDR3aa: ASSLGGAGSTDTQY

v_gene: TRBV5-4
CDR3aa: ASSRGLAENTGELF

v_gene: TRBV7-9
CDR3aa: ASSLQADTQY

v_gene: TRBV3-1/TRBV3-2
CDR3aa: ASSDRGDNSPLH

v_gene: TRBV3-1/TRBV3-2
CDR3aa: ASSVPGLGPETQY

v_gene: TRBV6-1
CDR3aa: ASSEVSGRRSYEQY

v_gene: TRBV28
CDR3aa: ASSFEGRGDTQY

v_gene: TRBV10-2
CDR3aa: ASSGPGTSGYNEQF

v_gene: TRBV29-1
CDR3aa: SVIRTGTLGFQPQH

v_gene: TRBV6-5
CDR3aa: ASSSGAGGPYNEQF

v_gene: TRBV28
CDR3aa: ASSFSGRRGNTIY

v_gene: TRBV6-1
CDR3aa: ASSESWRVGAPYEQY

v_gene: TRBV5-6
CDR3aa: ASSQSGRSSYEQY

v_gene: TRBV12-5
CDR3aa: ASGRGSRGSYEQY

v_gene: TRBV5-1
CDR3aa: ASSLGAGISTDTQY

v_gene: TRBV19
CDR3aa: ASSITAGVQYEQY

v_gene: TRBV29-1
CDR3aa: SVAPRTEETQY

v_gene: TRBV9
CDR3aa: ASSVEGAGANVLT

v_gene: TRBV6-5
CDR3aa: ASSVSWGLNTEAF